This T cell receptor beta chain came from a study of shared clonotypes between healthy human individuals (dated by TCRdb to about 2020). About the investigation overall: The cohort included three men and two women between 18 and 49 years of age. For each donor, three plates each were used for CD4 naive and CD4 memory, two plates were used for CD8 naive, and one plate was used for CD8 memory. Blood TCR repertoires of about 5 healthy adults were deeply sequenced to estimate repertoire size and the extent of clonotype sharing between individuals. Different laboratories and diverse techniques were used to prepare libraries and sequence TCR repertoires, to increase sequencing depth and limit assay-specific biases. Per donor, leukapheresis produced somewhere between about 0.8 and 9 billion PBMCs.

The CDR3 runs 15 amino acids, cysteine and phenylalanine included. Kept here is only the CDR3 DNA, which spans 45 bases and is read in frame from base 1. Via the germline V gene (reference sequence), CDR1 is GTSNPN and CDR2 SVGIG. V trim: 0 bases; J trim: 3 bases; unmatched bases: 6. Turning to this clone: Its antigen is still unknown. Per-base qualities were not stored, and no clone one base away is much larger.

Using the deep immunoSEQ assay, TCR CDR3 regions were amplified from genomic DNA by multiplex PCR. Genomic DNA extracted from each cell subset was distributed evenly over all wells of several immunoSEQ 96-well plates, and each plate served as one replicate. For sorted subsets, about 210 ng of genomic DNA, equivalent to roughly 30,000 T cell genomes, went into each replicate PCR. Purified libraries were measured with a Qubit 3.0 fluorometer, size-checked on a Bioanalyzer 2100, and measured again with the KAPA Library Quantification kit. Every immunoSEQ 96-well plate was sequenced on a dedicated single-read 150-cycle Illumina NextSeq 550 flow cell. The original pipeline was this. Because the immunoSEQ output held only junctional sequences and lacked quality scores, the filtering could not match the filtering applied to full-length reads. Sequences were annotated with PyIR, a Python wrapper for IgBLAST v1.9, and V/J genes and CDR3 were assigned using IMGT germline references. Reads were removed for weak V/J assignments (E-value above 1e-6), missing CDR3, stop codons, out-of-frame junctions, or ambiguous translated residues. V3J clonotypes were defined as sequences sharing an identical inferred V gene, J gene, and CDR3 amino acid sequence. Percentage overlap between repertoires was calculated by dividing the number of shared unique clonotypes by the size of the smaller repertoire. Richness of each repertoire was evaluated using RTK rarefaction, the Chao1 estimator, and Recon v2.1 estimates of unobserved clonotypes. Generation probabilities for all TCRbeta clonotypes obtained by the gDNA method from four donors were computed using OLGA. The clones in this table, taken by TCRdb from immuneACCESS, are in-frame only. Not every clone is retained; where verified, under half of the shortfall comes from an unresolved V gene, and the cause of the rest is unknown. V, J and clone size derive from that table, while D and trimming were established from the DNA sequence. For this sample the table gives 2 million to 2.5 million clones, of which roughly 93% were detected only once. The leading ten clones occupy 0.36% of the sample.

Healthy HIV-negative adults with no recently reported acute infections or vaccinations were included as donors. Every donor was a Caucasian adult living in Nashville, Tennessee, USA. CD4+ T cells were enriched by magnetic negative selection; naive cells were then positively selected on CD45RA, and the negative fraction formed the memory subset. Blood was obtained by leukapheresis, after which PBMCs were separated by Ficoll-Histopaque density gradient centrifugation and cryopreserved in liquid nitrogen vapor phase. Analytical flow cytometry was used to check the purity and quantity of every magnetically sorted T cell population. Each sorted fraction had its genomic DNA isolated and then quantified by UV absorbance on a Nanodrop 2000c. What the authors observed across the whole study: Clonotypes shared by all four sorted-subset donors showed higher generation probabilities than non-shared clonotypes. The genetic and exposure-history diversity represented was limited by the small number of donors. Approximately 5% of naive CD4, 3% to 4% of naive CD8, approximately 2% of memory CD4, and approximately 0.4% of memory CD8 clonotypes were shared across a few donors. Larger estimated clonotype richness was generally found for naive subsets than for memory subsets. Even with the large sequencing depth, rarefaction of the sorted-subset datasets indicated that sequencing was incomplete. Pairwise subsampling indicated that sequencing depth was expected to affect the degree of clonotype sharing among donors. Sampling was limited to blood, and TCR repertoires in tissue likely differ from TCR repertoires in blood.

The TCR comes from a man between 18 and 29 years old in good health. Some clones in this sample may be carry-over from other donors' samples. The chain joins TRBV30 to TRBJ1-1, with 8 junctional bases fitting TRBD1. The specimen was naive CD4+ T cells from PBMCs. This sample's cell subset or site label indicates: CD45RA+ positively selected. The nucleotide sequence reads TGTGCCTGGAGTGTCCCGACAGGGGTAGACACTGAAGCTTTCTTT. This codes for CAWSVPTGVDTEAFF.